This section outlines one T cell receptor beta chain sequence together with its context. Sequenced by immunoSEQ multiplex PCR; TCRdb stores in-frame clones only, minus some. This sample has 100,000 or so clones; roughly 82% occur once, and the top ten carry roughly 10%. This entry comes from a study of blood T cell repertoires in COVID-19. Study context: The origin of the acute and convalescent COVID-19 samples was the United States, Italy and Spain. T cells, B-cell-depleted T cells, or PBMCs supplied cDNA or gDNA.

Trimming at V came to 1 base and at J to 3 bases, leaving 8 bases not matched to a gene. CDR3 length: 16 residues. Germline V CDR1 and CDR2: SGHVS, FNYEAQ. Sequencing was performed on peripheral blood. This sequence originates from a man between 65 and 79 years old with active or convalescent COVID-19. The chain has TRBV7-6 and TRBJ1-2; 7 bases fit TRBD1. The CDR3 region has the DNA TGTGCCAGCAGCTTAGGAGGGACAGCTGGGGACTATGGCTACACCTTC. Translation: CASSLGGTAGDYGYTF.